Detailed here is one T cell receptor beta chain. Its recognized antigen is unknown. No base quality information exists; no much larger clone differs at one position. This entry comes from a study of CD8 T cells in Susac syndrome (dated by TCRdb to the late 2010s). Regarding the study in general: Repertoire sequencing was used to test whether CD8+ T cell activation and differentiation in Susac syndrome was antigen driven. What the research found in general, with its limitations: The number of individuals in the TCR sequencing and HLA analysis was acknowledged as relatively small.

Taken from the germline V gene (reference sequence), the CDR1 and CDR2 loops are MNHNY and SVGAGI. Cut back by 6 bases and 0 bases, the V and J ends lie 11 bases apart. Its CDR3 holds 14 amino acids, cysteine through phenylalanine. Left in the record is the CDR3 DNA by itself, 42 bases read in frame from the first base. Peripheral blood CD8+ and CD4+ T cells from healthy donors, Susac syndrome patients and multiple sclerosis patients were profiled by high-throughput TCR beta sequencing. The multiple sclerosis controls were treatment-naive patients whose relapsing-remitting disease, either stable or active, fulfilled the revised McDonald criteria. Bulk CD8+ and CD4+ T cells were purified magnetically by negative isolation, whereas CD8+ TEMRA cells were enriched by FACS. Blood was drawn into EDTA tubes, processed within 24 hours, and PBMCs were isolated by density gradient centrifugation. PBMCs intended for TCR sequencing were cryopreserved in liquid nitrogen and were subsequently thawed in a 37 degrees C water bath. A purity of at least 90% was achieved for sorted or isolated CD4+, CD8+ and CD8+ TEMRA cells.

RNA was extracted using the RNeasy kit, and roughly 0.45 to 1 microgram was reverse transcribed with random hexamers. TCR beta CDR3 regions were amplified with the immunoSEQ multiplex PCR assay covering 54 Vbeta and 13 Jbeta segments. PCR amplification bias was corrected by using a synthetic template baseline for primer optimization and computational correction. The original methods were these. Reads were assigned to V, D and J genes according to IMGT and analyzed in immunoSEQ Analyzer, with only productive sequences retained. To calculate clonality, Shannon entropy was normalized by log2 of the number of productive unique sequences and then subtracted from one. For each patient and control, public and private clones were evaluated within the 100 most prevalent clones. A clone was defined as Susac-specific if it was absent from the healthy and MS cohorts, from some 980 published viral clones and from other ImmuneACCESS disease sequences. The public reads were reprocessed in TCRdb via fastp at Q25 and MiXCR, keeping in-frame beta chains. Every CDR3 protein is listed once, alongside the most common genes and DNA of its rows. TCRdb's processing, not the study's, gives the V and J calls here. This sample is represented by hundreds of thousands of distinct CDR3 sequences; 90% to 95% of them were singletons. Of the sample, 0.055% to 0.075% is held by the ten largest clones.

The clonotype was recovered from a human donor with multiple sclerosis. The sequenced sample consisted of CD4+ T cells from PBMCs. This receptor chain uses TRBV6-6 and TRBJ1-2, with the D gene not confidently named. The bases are TGTGCCAGCAGGTCGGACTTCGCTAACTATGGCTACACCTTC. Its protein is CASRSDFANYGYTF.